The rows below give T cell receptor beta chains drawn from one sample of a study of cytomegalovirus exposure and HLA in healthy donors. Here immunoSEQ multiplex PCR was the method, and the copy in TCRdb shows in-frame clones only, minus some. The sample carries 130,000 or so clones, around 70% recorded once. The specimen sequenced was PBMCs. Receptors were obtained from a woman between 40 and 55 years old in good health and CMV-seropositive. The CDR3 runs from the conserved cysteine through the conserved F or W. D genes are given only for firm matches. The listing skips clone size in some rows; elsewhere it reads once, few, many or a size class.

abundance: .; d_gene: TRBD1; j_gene: TRBJ1-1; v_gene: TRBV5-1; CDR3nt: TGCGCCAGCAGCTTGGCCGATGACAGGGTGAGGAACACTGAAGCTTTCTTT; CDR3aa: CASSLADDRVRNTEAFF
abundance: .; d_gene: .; j_gene: TRBJ1-1; v_gene: TRBV29-1; CDR3nt: TGCAGCGGGCGGGAGATCGGCACTGAAGCTTTCTTT; CDR3aa: CSGREIGTEAFF
abundance: .; d_gene: .; j_gene: TRBJ2-7; v_gene: TRBV18; CDR3nt: TGTGCCAGCTCACCGGCAGGTTCGCACGAGCAGTACTTC; CDR3aa: CASSPAGSHEQYF
abundance: .; d_gene: .; j_gene: TRBJ1-4; v_gene: TRBV4-3; CDR3nt: TGCGCCAGCAGCTACCCAGGGAAGGGTGAAAAACTGTTTTTT; CDR3aa: CASSYPGKGEKLFF
abundance: once; d_gene: .; j_gene: TRBJ2-3; v_gene: TRBV29-1; CDR3nt: TGCAGCGTTGAATCTGAAGCCCGCCGAGTAATGGATACGCAGTATTTT; CDR3aa: CSVESEARRVMDTQYF
abundance: once; d_gene: TRBD2; j_gene: TRBJ2-1; v_gene: TRBV14; CDR3nt: TGTGCCAGCAGCCAAGATGGCCTAGCGGGAGTGGTTGAGCAGTTCTTC; CDR3aa: CASSQDGLAGVVEQFF
abundance: .; d_gene: .; j_gene: TRBJ1-1; v_gene: TRBV28; CDR3nt: TGTGCCAGCAGCAAGAACAGGGCTAAGAACACTGAAGCTTTCTTT; CDR3aa: CASSKNRAKNTEAFF
abundance: .; d_gene: .; j_gene: TRBJ1-2; v_gene: TRBV10-3; CDR3nt: TGTGCCATCAGTGCCCATGAGGGGGAGGGTGGCTACACCTTC; CDR3aa: CAISAHEGEGGYTF
abundance: .; d_gene: .; j_gene: TRBJ1-5; v_gene: TRBV19; CDR3nt: TGTGCCAGTAGCACGGTCCGTAGGGGAACTAGCAATCAGCCCCAGCATTTT; CDR3aa: CASSTVRRGTSNQPQHF
abundance: .; d_gene: .; j_gene: TRBJ2-3; v_gene: TRBV5-1; CDR3nt: TGCGCCAGCAGCTCCGGGACAACGCTCGTACGCACAGATACGCAGTATTTT; CDR3aa: CASSSGTTLVRTDTQYF
abundance: .; d_gene: .; j_gene: TRBJ1-2; v_gene: TRBV27; CDR3nt: TGTGCCAGCAGTTCCCTAAGTACAGGGAACTATGGCTACACCTTC; CDR3aa: CASSSLSTGNYGYTF
abundance: .; d_gene: TRBD1; j_gene: TRBJ2-2; v_gene: TRBV4-2; CDR3nt: TGTGCCAGCAGCCAAGATAGGCAGGGGGCCGGGGAGCTGTTTTTT; CDR3aa: CASSQDRQGAGELFF
abundance: once; d_gene: TRBD2; j_gene: TRBJ2-7; v_gene: TRBV23-1; CDR3nt: TGCGCCAGCAGTCCCTCGCCGGGACTAGCGGGGGGGCATTCAAACGAGCAGTACTTC; CDR3aa: CASSPSPGLAGGHSNEQYF
abundance: once; d_gene: TRBD1; j_gene: TRBJ2-5; v_gene: TRBV4-1; CDR3nt: TGCGCCAGCAGCCTTCGGACAGGACAAGAGACCCAGTACTTC; CDR3aa: CASSLRTGQETQYF